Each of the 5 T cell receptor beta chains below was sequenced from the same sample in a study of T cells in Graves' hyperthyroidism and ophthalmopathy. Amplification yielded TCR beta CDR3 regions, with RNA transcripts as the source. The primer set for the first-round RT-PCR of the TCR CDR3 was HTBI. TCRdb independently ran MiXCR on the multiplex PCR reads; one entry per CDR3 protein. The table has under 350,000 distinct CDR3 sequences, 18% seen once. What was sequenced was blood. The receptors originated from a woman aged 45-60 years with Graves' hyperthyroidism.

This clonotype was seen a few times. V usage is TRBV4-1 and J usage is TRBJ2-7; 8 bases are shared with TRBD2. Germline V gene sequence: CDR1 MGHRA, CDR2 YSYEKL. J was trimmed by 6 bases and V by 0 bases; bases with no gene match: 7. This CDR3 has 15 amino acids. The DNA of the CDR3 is TGCGCCAGCAGCCAAGATGGGACTAGTAGCGGCGAGCAGTACTTC. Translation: CASSQDGTSSGEQYF.

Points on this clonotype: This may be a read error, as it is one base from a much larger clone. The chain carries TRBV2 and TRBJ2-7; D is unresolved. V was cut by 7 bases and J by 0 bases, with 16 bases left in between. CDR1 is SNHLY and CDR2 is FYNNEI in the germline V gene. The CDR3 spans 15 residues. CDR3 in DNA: TGTGCCAGCACCTTAGGGAACCCAAGCTCCTACGAGCAGTACTTC. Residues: CASTLGNPSSYEQYF.

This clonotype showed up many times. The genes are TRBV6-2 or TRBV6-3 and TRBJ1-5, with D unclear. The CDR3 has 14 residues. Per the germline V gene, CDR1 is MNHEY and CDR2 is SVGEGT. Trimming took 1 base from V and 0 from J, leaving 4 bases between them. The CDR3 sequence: CASSYFNSNQPQHF. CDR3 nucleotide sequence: TGTGCCAGCAGTTACTTTAATAGCAATCAGCCCCAGCATTTT.

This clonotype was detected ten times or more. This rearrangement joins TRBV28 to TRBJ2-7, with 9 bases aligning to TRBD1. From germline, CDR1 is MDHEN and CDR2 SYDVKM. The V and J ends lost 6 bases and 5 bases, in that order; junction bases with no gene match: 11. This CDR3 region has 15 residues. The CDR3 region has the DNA TGTGCCAGCAGCCCTCTCGGGACAGGGTCGAACGAGCAGTACTTC. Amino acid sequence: CASSPLGTGSNEQYF.

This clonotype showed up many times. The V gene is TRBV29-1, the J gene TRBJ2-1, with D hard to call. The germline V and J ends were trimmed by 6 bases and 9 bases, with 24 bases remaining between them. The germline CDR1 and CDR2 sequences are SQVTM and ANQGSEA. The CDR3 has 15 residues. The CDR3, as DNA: TGCAGCGTCGCCCAGGCCTTCGGGCCCACAAGTGAGCAGTTCTTC. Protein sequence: CSVAQAFGPTSEQFF.